The T cell receptor (beta chain) described here comes from a study of beta chain features in type 1 diabetes. Study background: Healthy donors and patients had similar age, gender and cell yields. Study-wide results and limits: In the patient group, naive, central memory and Treg TCRB repertoires seemed more alike than in the healthy donor group.

About this clone: Its specificity is unknown.

Expressed TCRB transcripts were sequenced because the isolated RNA had all been reverse transcribed beforehand. The data were produced by immunoSEQ multiplex PCR, yet TCRdb's version contains in-frame clones alone and is incomplete. The table has 350,000 to 400,000 clones, about 15% seen once. Using CD45RO/CCR7/CD25/CD127/CD95/CD27, CD4+ naive, central memory, regulatory and stem cell-like memory cells were sorted. Germline values: CDR1 SGHRS, CDR2 YFSETQ. The CDR3 extends over 14 amino acids. The V gene lost 3 bases and the J gene lost 1 base, with 10 bases spanning the gap. The origin of this receptor is a woman between 18 and 30 years old in good health. Sequences were obtained from naive CD4+ T cells from blood. This chain joins TRBV5-1 and TRBJ1-1; the D is unclear. In DNA form, the CDR3 reads TGCGCCAGCAGCTACCAAACTTCGAACACTGAAGCTTTCTTT. Its translation: CASSYQTSNTEAFF.